These 13 T cell receptor beta chains share one sample of origin, sequenced in a study of cytomegalovirus exposure and HLA in healthy donors. It was with 60 Vbeta and 13 Jbeta primers that the PCR ran. Profiling relied on immunoSEQ multiplex PCR, and the TCRdb table lists in-frame clones only, not all of them. The sample holds over 150,000 clones, 70% to 90% seen once. The sequenced material came from PBMCs. Receptors originate from a woman aged 18-30 years in good health and CMV-seronegative.

This chain connects TRBV5-1 to TRBJ2-3; 8 bases line up with TRBD2. The CDR3 length is 16 residues. Germline CDR1 is SGHRS and CDR2 is YFSETQ. V gave up 0 bases and J gave up 4 bases; unmatched junction bases: 7. In nucleotides, the CDR3 is TGCGCCAGCAGCTTGGTGGCTAGCGGGTGGGCAGATACGCAGTATTTT. It encodes CASSLVASGWADTQYF.

Comment on this clone: A junction boundary mismatches the germline segment, possibly from a read error. The gene calls are TRBV7-9 and TRBJ2-7; TRBD1 is a possible D gene (6 bases). The germline V gene has CDR1 SEHNR and CDR2 FQNEAQ (reference sequence). The CDR3 has 14 residues. The CDR3 coding sequence is TGTTCCAGCAGCCCTGGGGGCAGCTCCTACGAGCAGTACTTC. Protein sequence: CSSSPGGSSYEQYF.

The chain carries TRBV6-6 and TRBJ1-6; D call uncertain. CDR3 size: 15 residues. Germline V CDR1 and CDR2: MNHNY, SVGAGI (reference sequence). The V end lost 0 bases, the J end lost 5 bases, and 8 bases lay between the germline ends. CDR3 coding DNA: TGTGCCAGCAGTTACTCAGCACAGCATAATTCACCCCTCCACTTT. Translating it yields CASSYSAQHNSPLHF.

The V call is TRBV30, the J call TRBJ2-5, with a possible D match to TRBD2 (6 bases). The end of the DNA aligns better with TRBJ2-7, so the J call may be wrong. In germline, CDR1 is GTSNPN, CDR2 SVGIG (reference sequence). This CDR3 is 14 amino acids long. In DNA, the CDR3 is TGTGCCTGGAGATATGGAGGGACCGTCTACGAGCAGTACTTC. It yields the protein CAWRYGGTVYEQYF.

The chain combines TRBV7-9 with TRBJ2-7; D might be TRBD1 (7 bases). The ends were cut back, 2 bases at V and 0 bases at J, with 8 bases in the middle. This CDR3 is 14 amino acids long. CDR1 and CDR2 from the germline V gene are SEHNR and FQNEAQ (reference sequence). CDR3 sequence reads: CASSLQGGSYEQYF. The CDR3 DNA is TGTGCCAGCAGCTTACAGGGGGGCTCCTACGAGCAGTACTTC.

V and J are TRBV5-1 and TRBJ2-5, with D possibly TRBD2 on 6 matching bases. CDR1 SGHRS and CDR2 YFSETQ come from the germline V gene. The CDR3 is 14 residues long. V gave up 3 bases and J gave up 1 base, with 10 bases separating them. CDR3: CASSWRDSQETQYF. The DNA of the CDR3 is TGCGCCAGCAGCTGGCGGGACTCCCAAGAGACCCAGTACTTC.

This clone has more than one count but fewer than ten. V is TRBV11-2 and J is TRBJ1-4; 9 nucleotides align to TRBD1. The V gene's germline CDR1 is SGHAT and CDR2 FQNNGV. V lost 2 bases, J lost 5 bases, and 3 bases stayed unmatched. The length of the CDR3 is 15 residues. The CDR3 DNA follows: TGTGCCAGCAGCTTAACCGGGACAGGGAATGAAAAACTGTTTTTT. Translated, it gives CASSLTGTGNEKLFF.

V and J are TRBV2 and TRBJ2-1; 12 positions agree with TRBD2. Germline trimming cut 6 bases from V and 1 base from J; bases unmatched to any gene: 7. There are 17 residues in the CDR3. CDR1 SNHLY and CDR2 FYNNEI come from the germline V gene. CDR3 sequence: CASREPLAGGSYNEQFF. The DNA for the CDR3 is TGTGCCAGCAGAGAACCACTAGCGGGGGGATCCTACAATGAGCAGTTCTTC.

The chain uses TRBV7-9 and TRBJ2-7; 7 bases map to TRBD1. There are 13 residues in the CDR3. Germline CDR1 reads SEHNR; CDR2 reads FQNEAQ (reference sequence). V lost 4 bases, J lost 5 bases, and 5 bases stayed unmatched. The CDR3 spells CASSSQGIHEQYF. The CDR3 bases are TGTGCCAGCAGCTCACAGGGGATCCACGAGCAGTACTTC.

This chain uses TRBV2 with TRBJ2-2, with 7 bases aligning to TRBD1. Germline V gene data show CDR1 as SNHLY and CDR2 as FYNNEI. CDR3 size: 15 residues. V was clipped by 6 bases and J by 6 bases; unmatched bases: 10. The CDR3 nucleotides read TGTGCCAGCAGCGCCCGACAGGGATTGGCCGGGGAGCTGTTTTTT. It specifies CASSARQGLAGELFF.

This chain links TRBV6-1 with TRBJ1-1; 7 bases line up with TRBD1. Germline values: CDR1 MNHNS, CDR2 SASEGT. V trimming: 10 bases; J trimming: 10 bases; junction bases outside the gene matches: 9. The CDR3 contains 11 residues. The CDR3 loop reads CATHRQGGAFF. DNA for the CDR3: TGTGCCACCCATAGACAGGGAGGAGCTTTCTTT.

J is TRBJ1-1 and V is TRBV20-1; D is ambiguous. The germline V and J ends were trimmed by 3 bases and 3 bases, with 5 bases remaining between them. The CDR3 runs to 11 residues. CDR1 and CDR2 (germline): DFQATT, SNEGSKA (reference sequence). The CDR3 region is CSARSYTEAFF. The CDR3 DNA reads as TGCAGTGCTAGGAGTTACACTGAAGCTTTCTTT.

The rearrangement links TRBV28 to TRBJ2-1, with D uncertain. The germline V gene has CDR1 MDHEN and CDR2 SYDVKM. The CDR3 contains 13 residues. V shed 10 bases and J shed 5 bases, with 15 bases lying between them. CDR3 bases: TGTGCCACAACCGGAGTAGACCACAATGAGCAGTTCTTC. This gives the protein CATTGVDHNEQFF.